The 20 T cell receptor beta chains reported below all come from one sample, sequenced in a study of T-cell memory formation after mild COVID-19. TCRdb ran MiXCR on the 5' RACE reads and lists one entry per CDR3 protein. The sample records under 250,000 distinct CDR3 sequences, over 9.5% being singletons. Sequencing input: PBMCs or a T cell subset sorted from them (not recorded which). Receptors were obtained from a man aged 18 to 30 who had mild COVID-19 (a few samples of this study predate the infection). Cell type and time point are not known.

This clonotype was seen more than once but under ten times. The chain links TRBV15 to TRBJ2-3; D not resolved. Germline V gene lookup returns CDR1 LNHNV and CDR2 YYDKDF (reference sequence). The CDR3 extends over 13 amino acids. Trimming took 6 bases from V and 0 from J, leaving 7 bases between them. As DNA, the CDR3 is TGTGCCACCAGGGGGATCAGCACAGATACGCAGTATTTT. Amino acid sequence: CATRGISTDTQYF.

The chain uses TRBV5-4 and TRBJ2-1, with D possibly matching TRBD2 (7 bases). The CDR3 extends over 15 amino acids. Trimming took 1 base from V and 7 from J, leaving 15 bases between them. The V gene's germline CDR1 is SGHNT and CDR2 YYREEE (reference sequence). In DNA, the CDR3 is TGTGCCAGCAGCTTGCGTACTAGGGGGGGGAATGAGCAGTTCTTC. Translation gives CASSLRTRGGNEQFF.

This clonotype has just a few counts. The gene calls are TRBV24-1 and TRBJ1-2, with 8 bases that match TRBD1. The CDR3 extends over 14 amino acids. Trimming removed 4 bases from V and 4 bases from J; junction bases left unmatched: 4. The germline gives CDR1 KGHDR, CDR2 SFDVKD. CDR3 in amino acids: CATSDSDRGYGYTF. In nucleotides, the CDR3 is TGTGCCACCAGTGACTCCGACAGGGGCTATGGCTACACCTTC.

This chain links TRBV12-3 or TRBV12-4 with TRBJ1-4, with TRBD1 as a possible D gene (5 bases). V was clipped by 3 bases and J by 10 bases, with 15 bases between them. This CDR3 is built from 14 residues. The CDR3 DNA reads as TGTGCCAGCAGTTTGGATAGGGGTTATGGAAAACTGTTTTTT. It yields the protein CASSLDRGYGKLFF.

The chain links TRBV28 to TRBJ2-3; 9 bases are shared with TRBD2. This CDR3 spans 17 amino acids. CDR1 is MDHEN, CDR2 SYDVKM, per germline. V trimming: 8 bases; J trimming: 5 bases; junction bases outside the gene matches: 17. CDR3 coding DNA: TGTGCCAGCGGATTAGCGGGGGCGTTTCCCGGGGTAGATACGCAGTATTTT. Translating it yields CASGLAGAFPGVDTQYF.

This clonotype has just a few counts. The V and J genes are TRBV27 and TRBJ2-3; D uncertain. Germline values: CDR1 MNHEY, CDR2 SMNVEV (reference sequence). V shed 2 bases and J shed 5 bases, with 8 bases lying between them. The CDR3 is made up of 13 amino acids. In DNA form, the CDR3 reads TGTGCCAGCAGTTTACAAGGAGTAGATACGCAGTATTTT. This sequence encodes CASSLQGVDTQYF.

The V call is TRBV6-2 or TRBV6-3, the J call TRBJ2-7; tentative D call: TRBD1 (6 bases). This CDR3 contains 14 residues. Germline V CDR1 and CDR2: MNHEY, SVGEGT. Trimming took 5 bases from V and 1 from J, leaving 12 bases between them. CDR3 sequence reads: CASSQYRESYEQYF. The CDR3 DNA follows: TGTGCCAGCAGTCAATACAGGGAGTCCTACGAGCAGTACTTC.

This clonotype turned up a few times. CDR3 in DNA: TGCGCCAGCAAGGAGGGGGCAAGTGAAAAACTGTTTTTT. The encoded protein is CASKEGASEKLFF. This chain uses TRBV5-1 with TRBJ1-4, with 7 bases that match TRBD1. V was pared by 6 bases and J by 7 bases, with 6 bases of the junction left unmatched. The CDR3 is 13 residues long. Germline-derived CDR1 and CDR2 are SGHRS and YFSETQ.

The rearrangement joins TRBV4-3 to TRBJ2-3; D is uncertain. The germline CDR1 and CDR2 sequences are LGHNA and YSLEER. V was pared by 3 bases and J by 0 bases, with 13 bases between. The CDR3 consists of 16 residues. The CDR3 DNA reads as TGCGCCAGCAGCCAGGGAAGTCTTGGTAGCACAGATACGCAGTATTTT. It encodes CASSQGSLGSTDTQYF.

The V call is TRBV9, the J call TRBJ2-3; D perhaps matches TRBD1 (6 bases). Trimming removed 3 bases from V and 3 bases from J, with 14 bases in between. Germline-derived CDR1 and CDR2 are SGDLS and YYNGEE. CDR3 size: 15 residues. CDR3 loop: CASSETGTSTDTQYF. CDR3 sequence (DNA): TGTGCCAGCAGCGAAACCGGGACATCAACAGATACGCAGTATTTT. Supplemented by reference TRBV9 and TRBJ2-3, the full variable domain reads DSGVTQTPKHLITATGQRVTLRCSPRSGDLSVYWYQQSLDQGLQFLIQYYNGEERAKGNILERFSAQQFPDLHSELNLSSLELGDSALYFCASSETGTSTDTQYFGPGTRLTVL.

This clonotype was counted at least ten times. The J gene is TRBJ2-7, the V gene TRBV5-6; D perhaps matches TRBD1 (5 bases). Germline V gene data show CDR1 as SGHDT and CDR2 as YYEEEE. The CDR3 totals 11 residues. V lost 0 bases, J lost 8 bases, and 6 bases lay in between. In DNA form, the CDR3 reads TGTGCCAGCAGCTTGGACAGGAAGCAGTACTTC. Translation: CASSLDRKQYF.

This rearrangement joins TRBV10-3 to TRBJ2-6; D call uncertain. The V and J ends lost 10 bases and 4 bases respectively, with 11 bases between them. Germline CDR1 ENHRY, CDR2 SYGVKD. The CDR3 is 13 residues long. This chain's CDR3 is CATKEGGANVLTF. The CDR3 DNA reads TGTGCCACCAAGGAAGGGGGGGCCAACGTCCTGACTTTC.

In its sample, this clonotype was seen a few times. This sequence joins TRBV19 and TRBJ1-5; TRBD1 might be the D (6 bases). The ends were cut back, 10 bases at V and 2 bases at J, with 12 bases in the middle. Germline CDR1 and CDR2: LNHDA and SQIVND (reference sequence). CDR3 length: 13 amino acids. The CDR3 here is CATQDSGNQPQHF. The CDR3 DNA is TGTGCCACTCAGGACAGTGGCAATCAGCCCCAGCATTTT.

J is TRBJ2-1 and V is TRBV5-6, with 13 positions matching TRBD2. In germline, CDR1 is SGHDT, CDR2 YYEEEE. The CDR3 extends over 18 amino acids. Trimming cost V 0 bases and J 0 bases; bases outside gene matches: 3. CDR3 amino acids: CASSLGTSGGLSYNEQFF. CDR3 nucleotide sequence: TGTGCCAGCAGCTTGGGGACTAGCGGGGGTCTCTCCTACAATGAGCAGTTCTTC.

In its sample, this clonotype was seen a few times. The rearrangement joins TRBV7-2 to TRBJ1-6; D may be TRBD1 (5 bases). The CDR3 length is 14 residues. The V gene lost 6 bases and the J gene lost 6 bases, with 12 bases spanning the gap. Per the germline V gene, CDR1 is SGHTA and CDR2 is FQGNSA. In nucleotides, the CDR3 is TGTGCCAGCAGTCTAGACAGTCCTAATTCACCCCTCCACTTT. As protein: CASSLDSPNSPLHF. Supplemented by reference TRBV7-2 and TRBJ1-6, the full variable domain reads GAGVSQSPSNKVTEKGKDVELRCDPISGHTALYWYRQSLGQGLEFLIYFQGNSAPDKSGLPSDRFSAERTGGSVSTLTIQRTQQEDSAVYLCASSLDSPNSPLHFGNGTRLTVT.

The chain combines TRBV10-2 with TRBJ2-2; TRBD1 matches at 12 bases. Germline CDR1 WSHSY, CDR2 SAAADI. V dropped 6 bases and J dropped 6; count of bases not matched to a gene: 14. This CDR3 is built from 18 residues. In DNA, the CDR3 is TGCGCCAGCAGGGAGATAAGGCCCGGGACAGGGGGCCCCGGGGAGCTGTTTTTT. The encoded protein is CASREIRPGTGGPGELFF.

This clonotype came up a few times. This chain links TRBV6-6 with TRBJ1-2; 9 nucleotides line up with TRBD1. Trimming removed 2 bases from V and 4 bases from J; junction bases left unmatched: 5. The CDR3 has 15 residues. The germline V gene has CDR1 MNHNY and CDR2 SVGAGI (reference sequence). The CDR3 region is CASSYPTGGIYGYTF. CDR3 coding DNA: TGTGCCAGCAGTTACCCGACAGGGGGGATCTATGGCTACACCTTC.

This clonotype was seen only a few times. Here the CDR3 reads CSARAQTGGGLETQYF. CDR3 DNA sequence: TGCAGTGCTAGAGCCCAAACCGGGGGGGGATTAGAGACCCAGTACTTC. The rearrangement joins TRBV20-1 to TRBJ2-5; 8 nucleotides line up with TRBD2. The germline CDR1 and CDR2 sequences are DFQATT and SNEGSKA (reference sequence). The CDR3 runs 16 residues. J lost 4 bases, V lost 1 base, and 11 bases had no gene match.

This clonotype was seen more than once but under ten times. The rearrangement links TRBV6-1 to TRBJ1-1; D remains ambiguous. This CDR3 has 14 amino acids. The ends were cut back, 4 bases at V and 0 bases at J, with 9 bases in the middle. The germline V gene encodes CDR1 MNHNS and CDR2 SASEGT. The CDR3 sequence: CASSAQYMNTEAFF. The CDR3 DNA sequence: TGTGCCAGCAGTGCCCAATACATGAACACTGAAGCTTTCTTT.

V and J are TRBV29-1 and TRBJ2-1, with 8 bases that match TRBD1. Germline V gives CDR1 SQVTM, CDR2 ANQGSEA. The CDR3 length is 14 residues. J gave up 7 bases and V 0 bases, and 5 bases lay outside the gene matches. CDR3 sequence reads: CSVEDDRGWNEQFF. The CDR3 coding sequence is TGCAGCGTTGAAGATGACAGGGGTTGGAATGAGCAGTTCTTC.